Sequencing of this TCR beta chain was carried out in a study of CD8 T cells in Susac syndrome. RNA in amounts of roughly 0.5 to 1 ug was reverse transcribed with random hexamers. immunoSEQ multiplex PCR amplified TCR beta CDR3 across 54 Vbeta, 13 Jbeta. TCRdb reanalysed the immunoSEQ multiplex PCR reads using MiXCR and keeps one entry per CDR3 protein. The table records about 300,000 distinct CDR3 sequences, 89% of them present only once. The CDR3 runs to 15 residues. V lost 3 bases and J lost 4, with 15 bases in between. Germline assignment: CDR1 LGHNA and CDR2 YSLEER. Blood CD8+ and CD4+ T cells underwent high-throughput TCR beta sequencing.

The origin of this receptor is a human donor with multiple sclerosis. The sample consisted of CD8+ T cells from PBMCs. The chain joins TRBV4-3 to TRBJ2-5; D tentatively reads TRBD1 or TRBD2 (6 bases each). For the CDR3, the DNA is TGCGCCAGCAGCCAGGGGGGCGGGGTCCGAGAGACCCAGTACTTC. Its translation is CASSQGGGVRETQYF.